This T cell receptor beta chain was sequenced in a study of blood T cells in healthy people across ages. Regarding the study as a whole: The donors' CMV status was not determined, possibly confounding changes in expanded clonotypes.

Sample-barcoded 5' priming and a J-beta primer mix drove a second PCR of 7 to 11 cycles. The template-switch adaptor, which had 12 random nucleotides, put a tag on each cDNA molecule. One entry per CDR3 protein results from TCRdb running MiXCR on the 5' RACE reads. The sample yields more than 1.4 million distinct CDR3 sequences, about 40% seen once. As concerns this clonotype: The target antigen is unknown.

Peripheral blood samples of approximately 10 milliliters were drawn from each donor. This TCR derives from a woman in her late teens or twenties in good health. Sequenced: blood.

The CDR3 spells CASRGGTVLTDTQYF. In nucleotides, the CDR3 is TGTGCCAGCAGGGGGGGGACAGTCCTTACAGATACGCAGTATTTT. V gene TRBV28 combines with J gene TRBJ2-3; D is tentatively TRBD1 or TRBD2 (7 bases each). V gave up 6 bases and J gave up 3 bases, with 16 bases separating them. Germline CDR1 reads MDHEN; CDR2 reads SYDVKM. The CDR3 totals 15 residues.